This T cell receptor (beta chain) was captured in a study of cytomegalovirus exposure and HLA in healthy donors. The PCR contained 60 Vbeta and 13 Jbeta primers. TCRdb's table, derived via immunoSEQ multiplex PCR, lists solely in-frame clones and lacks some. The data hold roughly 120,000 clones, with 74% observed a single time. Trimming cost V 2 bases and J 1 base, with 9 bases left between them. The CDR3 is 14 residues long. Germline CDR1 and CDR2: SGHRS and YFSETQ. This sequence was found in a middle-aged man in good health and CMV-seropositive. The chain is built from TRBV5-1 and TRBJ1-1; D not resolved. What was sequenced was PBMCs. This CDR3 reads CASSLQNQNTEAFF. The CDR3 DNA reads as TGCGCCAGCAGCTTACAAAACCAGAACACTGAAGCTTTCTTT.